The 25 T cell receptor beta chains reported below all come from one sample, sequenced in a study of T cell responses to AZD1222 COVID-19 vaccine. Assay: immunoSEQ multiplex PCR; the TCRdb copy retains only in-frame clones and omits some. The sample lists 80,000 or so clones, roughly 90% occurring once. The sequences come from peripheral blood, collected on day 0 of AZD1222 vaccination. These receptors came from an adult in good health.

The rearrangement uses TRBV10-3 and TRBJ2-7; D gene ambiguous. The germline V and J ends were trimmed by 2 bases and 2 bases, with 10 bases remaining between them. Germline V CDR1 and CDR2: ENHRY, SYGVKD. The CDR3 length is 14 residues. CDR3 nucleotides: TGTGCCATCAGTGAGGAGGCCGGCCCCTACGAGCAGTACTTC. Amino acid sequence: CAISEEAGPYEQYF.

The chain recombines TRBV3-1 (or the pseudogene TRBV3-2) with TRBJ1-4, with 7 bases matching TRBD1. Per germline, CDR1 LGHDT and CDR2 YNNKEL (reference sequence). V trimming: 1 base; J trimming: 7 bases; junction bases outside the gene matches: 6. The CDR3 extends over 15 amino acids. The CDR3 loop is CASSQVTGVFEKLFF. DNA of the CDR3: TGTGCCAGCAGCCAAGTCACAGGGGTGTTTGAAAAACTGTTTTTT.

By proportion, this clone is medium-sized. CDR3 sequence: CASSYDGQLNQPQHF. The CDR3 region has the DNA TGTGCCAGCAGTTATGACGGGCAACTCAATCAGCCCCAGCATTTT. The chain employs TRBV19 and TRBJ1-5; D unclear. Trimming stripped 9 bases from V and 3 bases from J, with 18 bases between. Germline V gives CDR1 LNHDA, CDR2 SQIVND (reference sequence). This CDR3 has 15 amino acids.

V and J are TRBV19 and TRBJ2-3, with D perhaps matching TRBD2 (6 bases). Germline assignment: CDR1 LNHDA and CDR2 SQIVND (reference sequence). This CDR3 spans 15 amino acids. V lost 2 bases to trimming and J lost 2 bases, with 11 bases between them. As DNA, the CDR3 is TGTGCCAGTAGTATACTCGGAGGGGTCACAGATACGCAGTATTTT. This encodes CASSILGGVTDTQYF.

The chain recombines TRBV6-5 with TRBJ1-6; a possible D gene is TRBD1 (5 bases). Germline V CDR1 and CDR2: MNHEY, SVGAGI. Trimming took off 7 bases at V and 9 bases at J, with 13 bases between the two ends. The length of the CDR3 is 13 residues. CDR3 in DNA: TGTGCCAGCATTCCAAGGGGCGGTTCACCCCTCCACTTT. Amino acid sequence: CASIPRGGSPLHF.

The rearrangement uses TRBV7-3 and TRBJ2-5; TRBD2 might be the D (6 bases). The CDR3 length is 14 residues. V shed 3 bases and J shed 5 bases, with 13 bases lying between them. Germline CDR1 is SGHTA and CDR2 is FQGTGA. CDR3 residues: CASSFGRGGETQYF. CDR3 nucleotides: TGTGCCAGCAGCTTCGGGCGGGGAGGTGAGACCCAGTACTTC.

The chain joins TRBV6-2 or TRBV6-3 to TRBJ2-2, with no clear D. The CDR3 is made up of 16 amino acids. The V gene lost 2 bases and the J gene lost 5 bases, with 15 bases spanning the gap. Germline V gene sequence: CDR1 MNHEY, CDR2 SVGEGT. The CDR3 DNA reads as TGTGCCAGCAGTTACCCCTGGATGGTAACGACCGGGGAGCTGTTTTTT. It codes for CASSYPWMVTTGELFF.

The rearrangement links TRBV11-3 to TRBJ2-7; TRBD1 aligns across 8 bases. This CDR3 spans 16 amino acids. CDR1 SGHNT and CDR2 YENEEA come from the germline V gene. After removal of 5 bases from V and 6 bases from J, the junction contained 15 bases not matched to a gene. CDR3 residues: CASSTGARTGIGEQYF. DNA for the CDR3: TGTGCCAGCAGCACAGGGGCCAGGACAGGGATAGGCGAGCAGTACTTC.

The chain couples TRBV2 to TRBJ2-1; D might be TRBD2 (6 bases). The V end lost 7 bases, the J end lost 2 bases, and 15 bases lay between the germline ends. Per germline, CDR1 SNHLY and CDR2 FYNNEI. The CDR3 spans 15 residues. The CDR3 protein is CASNKEASAYNEQFF. DNA for the CDR3: TGTGCCAGCAATAAAGAGGCTAGCGCCTACAATGAGCAGTTCTTC.

The CDR3 DNA follows: TGTGCCACCCAAGACAGGGGCACTGAAGCTTTCTTT. It translates to CATQDRGTEAFF. This chain uses TRBV19 with TRBJ1-1; 8 nucleotides line up with TRBD1. CDR1 and CDR2 (germline): LNHDA, SQIVND (reference sequence). The CDR3 spans 12 residues. V was clipped by 10 bases and J by 4 bases; unmatched bases: 5. The whole variable domain, filled in from reference TRBV19 and TRBJ1-1, reads DGGITQSPKYLFRKEGQNVTLSCEQNLNHDAMYWYRQDPGQGLRLIYYSQIVNDFQKGDIAEGYSVSREKKESFPLTVTSAQKNPTAFYLCATQDRGTEAFFGQGTRLTVV.

The rearrangement uses TRBV5-1 and TRBJ2-7; possible D gene TRBD2, 5 bases. Germline CDR1 and CDR2: SGHRS and YFSETQ. CDR3 size: 14 residues. The V end lost 1 base, the J end lost 0 bases, and 8 bases lay between the germline ends. In nucleotides, the CDR3 is TGCGCCAGCAGCTTGCTCGGGGTCTCCTACGAGCAGTACTTC. It yields the protein CASSLLGVSYEQYF.

The chain combines TRBV5-1 with TRBJ1-1; D may be TRBD1 (6 bases). CDR3 length equals 15 residues. The V end was cut by 4 bases, the J end by 1 base, with 14 bases between. CDR1 is SGHRS and CDR2 is YFSETQ in the germline V gene. The CDR3 reads CASSPQGMGNTEAFF. Written as DNA, the CDR3 is TGCGCCAGCAGCCCGCAGGGGATGGGGAACACTGAAGCTTTCTTT.

The chain has TRBV6-5 and TRBJ1-5; D uncertain. V lost 5 bases and J 2 bases, leaving 10 bases between the germline ends. The germline V gene has CDR1 MNHEY and CDR2 SVGAGI. The CDR3 is 14 amino acids. CDR3 in amino acids: CASSPNDGNQPQHF. The DNA of the CDR3 is TGTGCCAGCAGTCCTAACGATGGCAATCAGCCCCAGCATTTT.

The chain uses TRBV12-3 or TRBV12-4 and TRBJ2-1; unclear D gene. This CDR3 is 13 amino acids long. Trimming took 6 bases from V and 9 from J, leaving 15 bases between them. The DNA of the CDR3 is TGTGCCAGCAGCCGTTTCAGGTCGGGTGAGCAGTTCTTC. This encodes CASSRFRSGEQFF.

This clone came up once. The genes are TRBV15 and TRBJ2-7, with a possible D match to TRBD2 (5 bases). Germline V CDR1 and CDR2: LNHNV, YYDKDF (reference sequence). This CDR3 region has 14 residues. Trimming left V 0 bases short and J 6 bases short, with 12 bases between. The CDR3 DNA sequence: TGTGCCACCAGCAGAGATTATCGGCTAGCCGAGCAGTACTTC. It specifies CATSRDYRLAEQYF.

The chain joins TRBV5-1 to TRBJ2-7, with 9 bases lining up with TRBD2. CDR3 length: 16 amino acids. Germline V CDR1 and CDR2: SGHRS, YFSETQ. Unmatched junction bases numbered 13, after V lost 4 bases and J lost 5 bases. CDR3 DNA: TGCGCCAGCAGCACGCCACCGGGACTAGCTTACCACGAGCAGTACTTC. Amino acid sequence: CASSTPPGLAYHEQYF.

The rearrangement links TRBV3-1 (or the pseudogene TRBV3-2) to TRBJ2-5, with D maybe TRBD1 (5 bases). This CDR3 has 12 residues. V shed 4 bases and J shed 3 bases, with 6 bases lying between them. Germline V gives CDR1 LGHDT, CDR2 YNNKEL (reference sequence). The CDR3 is CASSPREETQYF. CDR3 nucleotide sequence: TGTGCCAGCAGCCCCAGGGAAGAGACCCAGTACTTC.

With regard to this clone: A junction end diverges from the germline sequence, so it may reflect a read error. The rearrangement joins TRBV3-1 (or the pseudogene TRBV3-2) to TRBJ2-7; D perhaps matches TRBD1 (6 bases). This CDR3 contains 12 residues. The germline V gene has CDR1 LGHDT and CDR2 YNNKEL (reference sequence). The CDR3, as DNA: TGTACCAGCAGGCGACAGGCCTACGAGCAGTACTTC. Its protein is CTSRRQAYEQYF.

The V gene is TRBV3-1 (or the pseudogene TRBV3-2), the J gene TRBJ2-7; 9 bases line up with TRBD1. Germline V gives CDR1 LGHDT, CDR2 YNNKEL (reference sequence). Germline trimming cut 4 bases from V and 3 bases from J; bases unmatched to any gene: 7. This CDR3 is 15 amino acids long. CDR3 nucleotide sequence: TGTGCCAGCAGCCCCCGGGACAGGGTTAGCTACGAGCAGTACTTC. Translation: CASSPRDRVSYEQYF.

This chain joins TRBV7-2 and TRBJ2-3; 11 bases line up with TRBD2. Germline CDR1 and CDR2: SGHTA and FQGNSA. This CDR3 spans 12 amino acids. V trimming: 5 bases; J trimming: 13 bases; junction bases outside the gene matches: 5. CDR3: CASSRLAGSEYF. CDR3 sequence (DNA): TGTGCCAGCAGCCGACTAGCGGGGTCTGAGTATTTT.

The rearrangement links TRBV7-8 to TRBJ2-7; 7 bases match TRBD2. This CDR3 is built from 15 residues. Germline lookup yields CDR1 SGHVS and CDR2 FQNEAQ. V trimming: 4 bases; J trimming: 6 bases; junction bases outside the gene matches: 12. CDR3 amino acids: CASSSFSGLSGEQYF. DNA of the CDR3: TGTGCCAGCAGCTCGTTTAGCGGGCTTTCGGGCGAGCAGTACTTC.

Only a few counts were recorded for this clone. DNA for the CDR3: TGTGCCAGCAGCGTAGCTACTACGAGCGGGGCGGAGACCCAGTACTTC. Its protein is CASSVATTSGAETQYF. V gene TRBV9 combines with J gene TRBJ2-5, with 7 bases that match TRBD2. The ends lost 0 bases at V and 5 bases at J; junction bases unmatched: 10. The CDR3 has 16 residues. The germline V gene encodes CDR1 SGDLS and CDR2 YYNGEE. Using reference TRBV9 and TRBJ2-5 for the parts outside the CDR3, the full variable domain is DSGVTQTPKHLITATGQRVTLRCSPRSGDLSVYWYQQSLDQGLQFLIQYYNGEERAKGNILERFSAQQFPDLHSELNLSSLELGDSALYFCASSVATTSGAETQYFGPGTRLLVL.

The rearrangement links TRBV19 to TRBJ2-1; 8 nucleotides agree with TRBD1. Per the germline V gene, CDR1 is LNHDA and CDR2 is SQIVND (reference sequence). With V trimmed by 7 bases and J by 8 bases, 13 bases remained unmatched. CDR3 size: 15 residues. The CDR3 reads CASKFGIDRGDEQFF. CDR3 nucleotides: TGTGCCAGTAAATTTGGGATTGACAGGGGCGATGAGCAGTTCTTC.

The V call is TRBV25-1, the J call TRBJ2-2, with TRBD1 identical over 9 bases. The junction had 4 bases not matched to a gene; V was cut back by 8 bases and J by 3 bases. Germline CDR1 and CDR2: MGHDK and SYGVNS. The CDR3 has 14 residues. DNA of the CDR3: TGTGCCAGCCTGGGACAGGGAGACACCGGGGAGCTGTTTTTT. Its protein product is CASLGQGDTGELFF.

The V call is TRBV18, the J call TRBJ2-7, with unresolved D. The germline CDR1 and CDR2 sequences are KGHSH and LQKENI. The CDR3 length is 13 residues. Trimming pared 2 bases from V and 3 bases from J, leaving 8 bases between. The CDR3 bases are TGTGCCAGCTCACCATTTCTCGACTACGAGCAGTACTTC. This encodes CASSPFLDYEQYF.